The TCR beta chain under discussion was sequenced for a study of cytomegalovirus exposure and HLA in healthy donors (dated by TCRdb to about 2017). In the study overall: According to an earlier analysis of 587 of the donors, about 179 million T cells yielded roughly 100 million unique TCR beta sequences and approximately 300 Gb of sequence data. The study profiled the T cell repertoires of some 610 subjects by immunosequencing and related them to cytomegalovirus serostatus. In addition to the first cohort of roughly 670 subjects, a separate validation cohort of approximately 130 different subjects was used. Of the 350 to 450 genotyped donors, 81% fell in the genetic ancestry cluster associated with self-reported Caucasian donors. The study aimed to test whether signatures of past pathogen exposure could be identified by cataloging public T cell receptors. Rather than drawing on any new phenotypic data, the later analysis identified candidate immune exposures from TCR beta sequences and the way those sequences occurred across donors. To study patterns of TCR occurrence, a later analysis re-analyzed previously published TCR beta repertoires from around 700 donors and added high-resolution HLA genotyping. The number of typed donors differed by locus: roughly 629-640 for A, B, C, DRB1 and DQB1; about 520 for DQA1; about 600 for DPA1; and about 470 for DPB1. Every repertoire in the discovery cohort had been generated on one and the same sequencing platform. To predict cytomegalovirus infection status, the study brought together high-throughput TCR immunosequencing, statistical association of individual TCRs with disease status, and machine learning. About 280 gigabases of sequencing data and roughly 81 million unique TCR sequences made up an early release that covered 500 to 650 HLA-typed donors. Both class I and class II loci were covered by HLA typing, at four-digit resolution. In an earlier analysis of several hundred of the donors, high-throughput TCR beta sequencing was used to judge whether each TCR beta V gene segment behaved as functional or pseudogenic. Roughly 5 DR-DQ haplotypes were handled as single units for association and clustering, since linkage in the cohort was strong. On average, roughly 240,000 unique TCR beta nucleotide sequences were sequenced per donor among about 400 genotyped donors of the cohort, with 15% to 20% of those sequences being non-productive. A later genetic analysis took genome-wide SNP genotypes for 398 of the 666 donors and used that subset as a discovery cohort. Alongside the repertoire data, information on donor age, sex, ethnicity and CMV serostatus was compiled. The paper's findings and limits, for the study overall: A further reported finding was that TCR beta sequences accurately predicted the HLA-A and HLA-B alleles for most subjects in the first cohort. Cytomegalovirus status was reported to be diagnosed by the classifier with high specificity and sensitivity in both the original and validation cohorts. Compared with equally common non-associated chains, HLA-associated TCR beta chains in a later analysis were more clonally expanded and had lower generation probabilities. Across donors, most TCR sequences were observed very rarely, whereas some public TCRs were present in many individuals. Several of the top co-occurrence clusters appeared to be linked to parvovirus B19, influenza, CMV and Epstein-Barr virus, according to a later analysis. HLA typing was unavailable for some donors at each locus, so association tests used only the typed subset. A few of the identified cytomegalovirus-associated TCR beta chains were confirmed in vitro to be specific for cytomegalovirus antigens. Most CMV-associated TCR beta chains appeared to be HLA-restricted in a later analysis, and the HLA associations seemed to be driven largely by CMV exposure. Presence/absence analyses assumed roughly uniform sequencing depth across donors, an assumption that may not hold. Over 15 rarely observed V segments, including chromosome 9 orphons, were excluded from the earlier analysis of several hundred of the donors because counts were too low. The cohort was sequenced for TCR beta chains only, and without alpha or paired-chain data the features that could be detected were limited. Compared with the roughly 600-donor mean, donors in an Asian-associated ancestry cluster had fewer N-insertions in productive TCRs, according to a later genetic analysis. In an earlier analysis of about 600 of the donors, most TCR beta V segments appeared in productive rearrangements about 90% or about 30% of the time, broadly matching IMGT annotations. The authors suggested that the approach could potentially be generalized to other disease states and immunological phenotypes. A total of 150 to 200 TCR beta chains were listed by the study as associated with cytomegalovirus. Some IMGT-functional V segments, including TRBV6-2 and TRBV6-3, could not be distinguished by the 87-base-pair reads and were therefore excluded. In a later analysis, the rate of TCR association differed among HLA loci, with DRB1 alleles having the most associated TCRs and HLA-C alleles having the fewest. Immune exposure information for the cohort was limited to CMV serostatus. In a later analysis, more than 15,000 TCR beta sequences were associated with specific HLA alleles at a false discovery rate of 0.05. Assigning TCR associations to individual alleles was difficult when HLA alleles, especially DR and DQ, strongly co-occurred. A cluster of highly shared sequence variants was judged likely to represent a technical artifact of the sequencing pipeline. An association between a missense DCLRE1C variant and V-gene and J-gene trimming of TCR beta chains was found in a later genetic analysis and replicated in an independent cohort. Correlated functional status among segregating V segments might reflect linkage disequilibrium, but an unknown experimental factor could not be ruled out.

The cysteine opens and the phenylalanine closes a CDR3 of 18 amino acids. Solely the CDR3 DNA is kept, with 54 bases framed from the first base. In total, 666 healthy bone marrow donors made up the cohort. All cohort members were sampled while nominally healthy, although unrecorded immune exposures were likely present. The donor was CMV seropositive and was included in the group of around 300 seropositive cohort members. A peripheral blood sample was collected from each donor, and TCR beta sequencing was performed on peripheral blood mononuclear cells. Genomic DNA was extracted from the blood cell samples with the Qiagen DNeasy Blood Extraction Kit. The library was produced with the immunoSEQ multiplex PCR assay. A mixture of 60 forward primers for TCR Vbeta segments and 13 reverse primers for TCR Jbeta segments was used in the multiplex PCR. A multiplex PCR assay on genomic DNA amplified the CDR3 region of rearranged TCR beta genes. The Illumina HiSeq System was used to sequence the amplified TCR beta libraries as 87-base-pair reads. In the authors' own workflow: In a later analysis, some 80 million unique TCR beta chains were counted across the approximately 670 repertoires, and roughly 10 million of these chains were shared by at least two donors. Raw reads were error-corrected and collapsed into unique sequences by a nearest-neighbor algorithm in which closely related sequences were merged to remove PCR and sequencing errors. Alignment of CDR3 sequences to IMGT reference sequences was used to assign V, D and J gene segments. For a sequence to be retained, a match of at least six nucleotides to both a V gene segment and a J gene segment was required. A rearrangement counted as productive if the CDR3 had no stop codons and remained in frame with V and J, and every other rearrangement counted as non-productive. CDR3 was defined according to IMGT convention as the region running from the second conserved V-encoded cysteine to the conserved J-encoded phenylalanine. In an earlier analysis of just under 600 of the donors, sequences lacking an unambiguous match to a single V gene segment were excluded. An earlier analysis of some 500 of the donors classified V segments as functional when productive rearrangements were above 56.7% and as segregating when the standard deviation between donors was above 5%. A statistical classification framework was developed to diagnose cytomegalovirus status using the catalog of TCR beta chain sequences. In a later analysis, TCR nucleotide sequences were compared against IMGT/GENE-DB human TR gene sequences so that V and J genes could be assigned. A later analysis assigned CDR3 sequences and most-parsimonious VDJ recombination scenarios with the TCRdist pipeline. A later analysis defined each TCR beta chain by its CDR3 amino acid sequence plus V-gene family, and excluded reads lacking a unique V-gene family. In a later analysis, fewer than 650 highly shared, low-generation-probability nucleotide sequences were removed to address suspected cross-contamination and a sequencing artifact. In a later analysis, a clonal expansion index was calculated for each public chain from normalized within-repertoire ranks of inferred template counts. A later analysis computed generation probabilities with a VDJ recombination model fitted to out-of-frame rearrangements, and checked the results against IGoR. In a later analysis, hypergeometric tests were used to score TCR-TCR, TCR-HLA and TCR-CMV co-occurrence, with a repertoire-size bias correction applied to TCR pairs. False discovery rates were estimated in a later analysis by permuting HLA or CMV assignments 20 times. In a later analysis, co-occurring TCRs were grouped with DBSCAN, and TCRdist sequence similarity was added when clustering was performed within HLA-allele-positive subsets. Co-occurrence clustering excluded repertoires with fewer than 30,000 or more than 120,000 public chains, plus five with anomalous nucleotide sharing. Drawn from immuneACCESS, this table holds only the in-frame rearrangements with V and J called that TCRdb kept. Clones are partly lost; checked studies trace under half to an unresolved V gene and leave the rest unexplained. V, J and clone size were drawn from that table, and D and trimming were deduced from the DNA. This sample gives over 100,000 clones in total; over 60% of them show up just once. The ten largest make up 2.5% to 3.5% of the sample.

This clone was picked up one time. What antigen it recognizes has not been identified. No much larger clonotype is one base removed from it; base qualities were not supplied. Sequencing input: PBMCs. Rearrangement joined TRBV1 to TRBJ1-1; TRBD1 is taken as the D call from the table, unchecked against the DNA. TRBV1 is a pseudogene segment. The receptor was isolated from a woman between 18 and 29 years old in good health and CMV-seropositive. The CDR3 protein sequence reads: CTSSQDRGQVVGNTEAFF. The DNA sequence is TGCACCAGCAGCCAAGATCGGGGACAGGTCGTAGGGAACACTGAAGCTTTCTTT.